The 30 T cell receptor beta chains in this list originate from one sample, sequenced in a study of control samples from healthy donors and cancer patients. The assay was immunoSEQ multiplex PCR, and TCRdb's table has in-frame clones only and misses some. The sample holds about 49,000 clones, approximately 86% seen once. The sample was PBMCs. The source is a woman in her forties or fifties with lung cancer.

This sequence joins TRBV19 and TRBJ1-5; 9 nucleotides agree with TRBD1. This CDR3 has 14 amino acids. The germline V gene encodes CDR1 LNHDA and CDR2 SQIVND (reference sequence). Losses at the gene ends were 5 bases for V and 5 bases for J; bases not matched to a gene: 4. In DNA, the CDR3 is TGTGCCAGTAGTCCGGGACAGGGTCATCAGCCCCAGCATTTT. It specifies CASSPGQGHQPQHF.

In DNA, the CDR3 is TGCAGTGCTAGTGACCGGCTCGGGAGGGCCCAGCATTTT. Its translation: CSASDRLGRAQHF. The genes are TRBV20-1 and TRBJ1-5; D gene uncertain. Germline CDR1 reads DFQATT; CDR2 reads SNEGSKA (reference sequence). V gave up 3 bases and J gave up 11 bases, with 17 bases separating them. The CDR3 has 13 amino acids.

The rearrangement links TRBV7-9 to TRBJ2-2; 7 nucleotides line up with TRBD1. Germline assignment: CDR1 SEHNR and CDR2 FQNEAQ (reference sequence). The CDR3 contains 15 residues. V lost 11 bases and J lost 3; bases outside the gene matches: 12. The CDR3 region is CASQAGTDYTGELFF. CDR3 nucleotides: TGTGCCTCTCAAGCCGGGACAGATTACACCGGGGAGCTGTTTTTT.

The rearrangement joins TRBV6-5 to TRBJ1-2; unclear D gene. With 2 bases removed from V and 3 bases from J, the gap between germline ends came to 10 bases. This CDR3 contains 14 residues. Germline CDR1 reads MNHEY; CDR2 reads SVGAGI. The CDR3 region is CASSYSTSYYGYTF. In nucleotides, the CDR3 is TGTGCCAGCAGTTACAGTACCTCATACTATGGCTACACCTTC.

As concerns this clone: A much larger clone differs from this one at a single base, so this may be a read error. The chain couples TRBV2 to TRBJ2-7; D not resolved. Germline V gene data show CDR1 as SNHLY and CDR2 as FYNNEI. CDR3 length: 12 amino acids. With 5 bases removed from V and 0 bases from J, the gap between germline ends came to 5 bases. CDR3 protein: CASSTDSYEQYF. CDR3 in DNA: TGTGCCAGCAGTACCGACTCCTACGAGCAGTACTTC. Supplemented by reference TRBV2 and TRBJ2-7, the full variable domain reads EPEVTQTPSHQVTQMGQEVILRCVPISNHLYFYWYRQILGQKVEFLVSFYNNEISEKSEIFDDQFSVERPDGSNFTLKIRSTKLEDSAMYFCASSTDSYEQYFGPGTRLTVT.

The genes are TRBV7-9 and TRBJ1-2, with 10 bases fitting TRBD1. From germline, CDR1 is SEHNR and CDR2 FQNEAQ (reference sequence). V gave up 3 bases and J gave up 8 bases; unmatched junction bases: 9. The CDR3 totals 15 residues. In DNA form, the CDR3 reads TGTGCCAGCAGCTTCGGGACAGGGGTAGAAGAAGGCTACACCTTC. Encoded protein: CASSFGTGVEEGYTF. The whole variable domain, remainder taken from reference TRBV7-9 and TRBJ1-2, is DTGVSQNPRHKITKRGQNVTFRCDPISEHNRLYWYRQTLGQGPEFLTYFQNEAQLEKSRLLSDRFSAERPKGSFSTLEIQRTEQGDSAMYLCASSFGTGVEEGYTFGSGTRLTVV.

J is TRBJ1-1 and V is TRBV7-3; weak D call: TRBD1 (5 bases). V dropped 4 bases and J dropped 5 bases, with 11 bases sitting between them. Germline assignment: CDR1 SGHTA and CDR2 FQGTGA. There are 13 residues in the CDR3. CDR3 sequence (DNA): TGTGCCAGCAGCTCTCAGGGAGGGACTGAAGCTTTCTTT. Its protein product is CASSSQGGTEAFF.

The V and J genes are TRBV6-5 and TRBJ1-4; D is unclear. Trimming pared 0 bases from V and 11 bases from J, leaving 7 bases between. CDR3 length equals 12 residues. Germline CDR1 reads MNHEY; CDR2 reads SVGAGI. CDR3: CASSYSGSKLFF. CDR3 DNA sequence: TGTGCCAGCAGTTACTCGGGGAGTAAACTGTTTTTT.

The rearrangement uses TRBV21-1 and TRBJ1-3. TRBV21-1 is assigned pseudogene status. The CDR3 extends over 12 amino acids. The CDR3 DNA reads TGTGCCAGCAGCAAAGTCGGAAACACCATATATTTT. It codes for CASSKVGNTIYF.

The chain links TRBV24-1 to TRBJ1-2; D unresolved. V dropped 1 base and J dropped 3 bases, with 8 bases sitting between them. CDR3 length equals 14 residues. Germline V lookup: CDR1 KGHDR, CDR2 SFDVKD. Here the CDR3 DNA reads TGTGCCACCAGTGATTTCGCAGTGGACTATGGCTACACCTTC. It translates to CATSDFAVDYGYTF.

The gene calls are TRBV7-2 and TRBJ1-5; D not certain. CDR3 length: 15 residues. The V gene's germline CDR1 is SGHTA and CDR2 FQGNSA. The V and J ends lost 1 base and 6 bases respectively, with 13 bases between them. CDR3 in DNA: TGTGCCAGCAGCTTAGTTCGGTCGAGTATTCAGCCCCAGCATTTT. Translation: CASSLVRSSIQPQHF.

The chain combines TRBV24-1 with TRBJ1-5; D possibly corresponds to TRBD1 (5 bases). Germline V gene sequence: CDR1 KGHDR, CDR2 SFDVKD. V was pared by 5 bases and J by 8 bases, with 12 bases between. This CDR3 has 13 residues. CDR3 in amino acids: CATSVTAKEPQHF. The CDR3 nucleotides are TGTGCCACCAGTGTGACAGCGAAGGAGCCCCAGCATTTT.

CDR3: CASSDQGQLRGYTF. The CDR3 DNA sequence: TGTGCCAGTAGTGACCAGGGGCAGCTGCGGGGCTACACCTTC. The chain joins TRBV19 to TRBJ1-2, with D perhaps matching TRBD1 (6 bases). The CDR3 has 14 residues. Germline V gene sequence: CDR1 LNHDA, CDR2 SQIVND (reference sequence). Trimming took off 5 bases at V and 8 bases at J, with 18 bases between the two ends.

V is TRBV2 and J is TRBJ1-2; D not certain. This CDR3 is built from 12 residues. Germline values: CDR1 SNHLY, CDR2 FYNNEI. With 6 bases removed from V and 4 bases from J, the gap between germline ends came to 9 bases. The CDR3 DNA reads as TGTGCCAGCAGGGGGAGCAGCTATGGCTACACCTTC. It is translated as CASRGSSYGYTF.

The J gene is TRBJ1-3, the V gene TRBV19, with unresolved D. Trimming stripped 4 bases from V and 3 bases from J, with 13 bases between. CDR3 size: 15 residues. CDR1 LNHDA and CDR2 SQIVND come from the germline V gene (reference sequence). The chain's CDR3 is CASSNQPGVGNTIYF. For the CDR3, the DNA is TGTGCCAGTAGTAATCAACCCGGAGTTGGAAACACCATATATTTT.

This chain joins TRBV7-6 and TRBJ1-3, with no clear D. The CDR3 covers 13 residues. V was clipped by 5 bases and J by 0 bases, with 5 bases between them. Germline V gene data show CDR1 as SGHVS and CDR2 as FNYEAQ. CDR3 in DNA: TGTGCCAGCAGCCCTAACTCTGGAAACACCATATATTTT. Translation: CASSPNSGNTIYF.

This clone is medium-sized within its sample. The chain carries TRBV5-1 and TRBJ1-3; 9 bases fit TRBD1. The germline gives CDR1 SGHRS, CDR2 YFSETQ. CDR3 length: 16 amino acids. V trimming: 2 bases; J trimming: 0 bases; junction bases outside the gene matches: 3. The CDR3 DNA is TGCGCCAGCAGCTTACGACAGGGGGACTCTGGAAACACCATATATTTT. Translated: CASSLRQGDSGNTIYF.

CDR3 in amino acids: CSVEHSYEQYF. CDR3 DNA sequence: TGCAGCGTTGAACACAGCTACGAGCAGTACTTC. The chain combines TRBV29-1 with TRBJ2-7; D is unclear. The CDR3 runs to 11 residues. The germline V gene encodes CDR1 SQVTM and CDR2 ANQGSEA. The V gene lost 2 bases and the J gene lost 3 bases, with 5 bases spanning the gap.

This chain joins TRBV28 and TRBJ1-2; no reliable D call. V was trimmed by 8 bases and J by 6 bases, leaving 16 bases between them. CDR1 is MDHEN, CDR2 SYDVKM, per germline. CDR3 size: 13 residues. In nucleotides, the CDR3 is TGTGCCAGCGCAAAACTAGCTCTCGATGGCTACACCTTC. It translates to CASAKLALDGYTF.

CDR3 residues: CSVGQSYEQYF. CDR3 nucleotide sequence: TGCAGCGTTGGCCAGTCCTACGAGCAGTACTTC. V and J are TRBV29-1 and TRBJ2-7; D ambiguous. This CDR3 is 11 amino acids long. V gave up 4 bases and J gave up 1 base, with 5 bases separating them. CDR1 and CDR2 from the germline V gene are SQVTM and ANQGSEA.

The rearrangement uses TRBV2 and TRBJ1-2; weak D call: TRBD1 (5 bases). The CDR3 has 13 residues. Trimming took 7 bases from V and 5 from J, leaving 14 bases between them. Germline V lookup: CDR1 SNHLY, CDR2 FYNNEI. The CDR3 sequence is CASNPGPGYGYTF. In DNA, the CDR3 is TGTGCCAGCAACCCGGGACCCGGGTATGGCTACACCTTC.

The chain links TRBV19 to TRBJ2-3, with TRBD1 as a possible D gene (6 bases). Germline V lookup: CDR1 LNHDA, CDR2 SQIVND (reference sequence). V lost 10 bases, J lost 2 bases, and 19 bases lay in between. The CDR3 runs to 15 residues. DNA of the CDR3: TGTGCCACTACCCTCAGGGGCGTTTCCACAGATACGCAGTATTTT. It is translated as CATTLRGVSTDTQYF.

CDR3 loop: CAWGRQQNTEAFF. The DNA for the CDR3 is TGTGCCTGGGGACGACAGCAGAACACTGAAGCTTTCTTT. The chain carries TRBV30 and TRBJ1-1; tentatively, D is TRBD1 (5 bases). Germline CDR1 is GTSNPN and CDR2 is SVGIG (reference sequence). V shed 5 bases and J shed 1 base, with 11 bases lying between them. The CDR3 loop spans 13 amino acids.

CDR3 loop: CASKRAPNEKLFF. The CDR3 bases are TGTGCCAGTAAGAGGGCTCCTAATGAAAAACTGTTTTTT. The rearrangement joins TRBV19 to TRBJ1-4, with D unclear. CDR3 size: 13 residues. V gave up 7 bases and J gave up 3 bases, with 9 bases separating them. Per the germline V gene, CDR1 is LNHDA and CDR2 is SQIVND (reference sequence).

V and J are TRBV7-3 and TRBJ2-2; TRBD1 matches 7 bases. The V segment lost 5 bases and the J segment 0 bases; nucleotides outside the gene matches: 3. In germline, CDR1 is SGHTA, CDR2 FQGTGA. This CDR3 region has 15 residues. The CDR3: CASSPGTANTGELFF. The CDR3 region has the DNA TGTGCCAGCAGCCCAGGGACAGCGAACACCGGGGAGCTGTTTTTT. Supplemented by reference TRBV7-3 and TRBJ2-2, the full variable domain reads GAGVSQTPSNKVTEKGKYVELRCDPISGHTALYWYRQSLGQGPEFLIYFQGTGAADDSGLPNDRFFAVRPEGSVSTLKIQRTERGDSAVYLCASSPGTANTGELFFGEGSRLTVL.

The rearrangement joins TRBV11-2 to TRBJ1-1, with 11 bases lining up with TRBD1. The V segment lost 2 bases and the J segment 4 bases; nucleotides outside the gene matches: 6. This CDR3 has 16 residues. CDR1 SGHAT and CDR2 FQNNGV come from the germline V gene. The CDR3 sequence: CASSLRTGGLFTEAFF. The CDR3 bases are TGTGCCAGCAGCTTAAGGACAGGGGGCCTTTTCACTGAAGCTTTCTTT. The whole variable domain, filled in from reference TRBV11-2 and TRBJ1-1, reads EAGVAQSPRYKIIEKRQSVAFWCNPISGHATLYWYQQILGQGPKLLIQFQNNGVVDDSQLPKDRFSAERLKGVDSTLKIQPAKLEDSAVYLCASSLRTGGLFTEAFFGQGTRLTVV.

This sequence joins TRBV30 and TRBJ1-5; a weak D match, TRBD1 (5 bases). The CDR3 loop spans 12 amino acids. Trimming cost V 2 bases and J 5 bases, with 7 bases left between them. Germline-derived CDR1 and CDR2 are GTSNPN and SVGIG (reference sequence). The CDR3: CAWSRGDQPQHF. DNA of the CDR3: TGTGCCTGGAGTCGAGGGGATCAGCCCCAGCATTTT.

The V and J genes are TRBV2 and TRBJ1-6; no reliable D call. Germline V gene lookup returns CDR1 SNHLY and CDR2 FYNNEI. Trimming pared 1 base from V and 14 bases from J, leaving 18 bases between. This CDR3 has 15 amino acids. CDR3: CASSEVGYSLITLHF. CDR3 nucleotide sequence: TGTGCCAGCAGTGAAGTAGGGTACAGTCTAATCACCCTCCACTTT. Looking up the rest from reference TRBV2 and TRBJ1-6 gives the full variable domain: EPEVTQTPSHQVTQMGQEVILRCVPISNHLYFYWYRQILGQKVEFLVSFYNNEISEKSEIFDDQFSVERPDGSNFTLKIRSTKLEDSAMYFCASSEVGYSLITLHFGNGTRLTVT.

CDR3 loop: CASSDGTVRGKTQYF. The CDR3 DNA follows: TGTGCCAGCAGCGACGGGACGGTCCGGGGGAAGACCCAGTACTTC. V usage is TRBV14 and J usage is TRBJ2-5; possible D gene TRBD2, 6 bases. CDR1 is SGHDN and CDR2 is FVKESK in the germline V gene. Trimming shortened V by 5 bases and J by 6 bases, and 19 bases separated the two germline ends. The CDR3 is made up of 15 amino acids.

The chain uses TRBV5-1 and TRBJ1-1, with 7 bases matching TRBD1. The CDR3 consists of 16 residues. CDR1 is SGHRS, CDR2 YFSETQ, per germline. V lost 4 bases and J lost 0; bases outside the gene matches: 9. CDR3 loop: CASSEGARVMNTEAFF. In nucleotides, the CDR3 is TGCGCCAGCAGCGAGGGGGCGCGGGTTATGAACACTGAAGCTTTCTTT.